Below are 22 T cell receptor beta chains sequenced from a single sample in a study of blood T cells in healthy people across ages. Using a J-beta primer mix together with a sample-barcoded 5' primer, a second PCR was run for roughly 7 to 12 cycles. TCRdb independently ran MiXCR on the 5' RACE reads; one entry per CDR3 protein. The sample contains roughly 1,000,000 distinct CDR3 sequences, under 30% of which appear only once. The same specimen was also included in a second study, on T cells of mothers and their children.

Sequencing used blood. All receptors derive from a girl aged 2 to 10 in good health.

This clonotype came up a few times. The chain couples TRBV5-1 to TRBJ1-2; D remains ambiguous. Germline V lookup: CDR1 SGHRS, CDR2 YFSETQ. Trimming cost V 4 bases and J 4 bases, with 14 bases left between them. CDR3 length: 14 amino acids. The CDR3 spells CASSAPDRIYGYTF. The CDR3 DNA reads TGCGCCAGCAGCGCCCCGGATCGAATCTATGGCTACACCTTC.

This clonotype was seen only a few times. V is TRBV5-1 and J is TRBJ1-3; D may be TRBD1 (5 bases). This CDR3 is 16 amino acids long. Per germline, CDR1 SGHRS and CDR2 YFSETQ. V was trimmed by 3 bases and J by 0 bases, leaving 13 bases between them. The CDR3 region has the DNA TGCGCCAGCAGCTGGGACGGTGGCTACTCTGGAAACACCATATATTTT. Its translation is CASSWDGGYSGNTIYF.

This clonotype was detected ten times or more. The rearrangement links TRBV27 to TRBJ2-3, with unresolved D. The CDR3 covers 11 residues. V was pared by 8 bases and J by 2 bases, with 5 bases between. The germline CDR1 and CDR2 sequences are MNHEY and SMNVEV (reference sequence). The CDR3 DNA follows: TGTGCCAGCGGAAACACAGATACGCAGTATTTT. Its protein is CASGNTDTQYF.

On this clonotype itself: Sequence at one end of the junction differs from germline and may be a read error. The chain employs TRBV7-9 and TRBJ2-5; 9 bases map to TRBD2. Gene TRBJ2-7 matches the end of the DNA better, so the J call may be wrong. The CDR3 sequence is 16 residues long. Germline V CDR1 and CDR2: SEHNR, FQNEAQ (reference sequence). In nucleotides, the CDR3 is TGTGCCAGCAGTTTAGGCCTAGCGGGACAAACCTACGAGCAGTACTTC. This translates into CASSLGLAGQTYEQYF.

The CDR3 DNA reads TGTGCCAGCACCCCCAGCACAGATACGCAGTATTTT. Translation gives CASTPSTDTQYF. This sequence joins TRBV28 and TRBJ2-3; the D is unclear. This CDR3 region has 12 residues. Looked up from germline, CDR1 is MDHEN and CDR2 is SYDVKM. Trimming stripped 7 bases from V and 0 bases from J, with 5 bases between.

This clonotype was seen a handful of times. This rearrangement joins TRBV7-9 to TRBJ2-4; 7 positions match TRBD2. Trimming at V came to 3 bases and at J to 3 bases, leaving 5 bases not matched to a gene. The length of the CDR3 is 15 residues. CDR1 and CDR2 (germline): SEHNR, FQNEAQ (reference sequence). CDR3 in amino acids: CASSLTTSNKNIQYF. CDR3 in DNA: TGTGCCAGCAGCTTGACGACTAGCAACAAAAACATTCAGTACTTC.

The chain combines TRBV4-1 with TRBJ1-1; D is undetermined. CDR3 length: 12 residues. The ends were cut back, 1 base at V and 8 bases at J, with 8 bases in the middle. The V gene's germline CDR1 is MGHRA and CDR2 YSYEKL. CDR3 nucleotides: TGCGCCAGCAGCCAAGTCGGCGTAGAAGCTTTCTTT. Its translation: CASSQVGVEAFF.

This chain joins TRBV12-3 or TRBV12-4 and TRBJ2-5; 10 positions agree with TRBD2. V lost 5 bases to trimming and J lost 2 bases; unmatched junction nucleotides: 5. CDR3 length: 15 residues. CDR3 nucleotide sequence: TGTGCCAGCAGTCCAGCGGGAGGGTGGCAAGAGACCCAGTACTTC. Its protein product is CASSPAGGWQETQYF.

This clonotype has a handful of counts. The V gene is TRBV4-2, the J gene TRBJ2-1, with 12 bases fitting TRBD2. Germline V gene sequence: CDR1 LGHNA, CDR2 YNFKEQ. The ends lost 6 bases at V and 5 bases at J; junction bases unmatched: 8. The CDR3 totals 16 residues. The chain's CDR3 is CASSNILAGGNNEQFF. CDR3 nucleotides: TGTGCCAGCAGTAATATCCTAGCGGGGGGGAACAATGAGCAGTTCTTC.

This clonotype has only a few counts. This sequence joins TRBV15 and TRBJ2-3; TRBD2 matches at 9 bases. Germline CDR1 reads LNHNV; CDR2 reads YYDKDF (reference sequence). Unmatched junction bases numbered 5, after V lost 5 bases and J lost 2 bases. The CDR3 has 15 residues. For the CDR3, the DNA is TGTGCCACCAGCGGAACTAGCGGGCTCACAGATACGCAGTATTTT. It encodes CATSGTSGLTDTQYF.

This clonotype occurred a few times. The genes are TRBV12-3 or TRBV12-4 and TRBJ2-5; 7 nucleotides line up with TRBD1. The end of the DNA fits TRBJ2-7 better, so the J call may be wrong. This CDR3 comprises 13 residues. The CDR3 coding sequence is TGTGCCAGCAGCCCAGACAGGGTCAACGAGCAGTACTTC. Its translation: CASSPDRVNEQYF.

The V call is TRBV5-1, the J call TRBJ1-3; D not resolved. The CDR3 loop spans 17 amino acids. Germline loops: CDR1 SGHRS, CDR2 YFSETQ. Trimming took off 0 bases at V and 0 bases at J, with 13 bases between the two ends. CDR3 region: CASSLGPWGDSGNTIYF. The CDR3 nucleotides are TGCGCCAGCAGCTTGGGTCCCTGGGGTGACTCTGGAAACACCATATATTTT. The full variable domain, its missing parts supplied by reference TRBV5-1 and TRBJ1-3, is KAGVTQTPRYLIKTRGQQVTLSCSPISGHRSVSWYQQTPGQGLQFLFEYFSETQRNKGNFPGRFSGRQFSNSRSEMNVSTLELGDSALYLCASSLGPWGDSGNTIYFGEGSWLTVV.

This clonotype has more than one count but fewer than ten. CDR3 bases: TGCAGTGCCCCCCGCCAGACAGTTTACAATGAGCAGTTCTTC. Translated: CSAPRQTVYNEQFF. This sequence joins TRBV20-1 and TRBJ2-1; possibly TRBD1 for D (5 bases). Trimming cost V 6 bases and J 4 bases, with 16 bases left between them. The CDR3 is 14 residues long. CDR1 and CDR2 from the germline V gene are DFQATT and SNEGSKA (reference sequence).

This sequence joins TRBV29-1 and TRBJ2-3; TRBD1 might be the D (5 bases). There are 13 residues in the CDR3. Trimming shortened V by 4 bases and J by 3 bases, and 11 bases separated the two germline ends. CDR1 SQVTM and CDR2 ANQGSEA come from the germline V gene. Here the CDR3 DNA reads TGCAGCGTTGCCCAGCAGGGAACAGATACGCAGTATTTT. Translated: CSVAQQGTDTQYF.

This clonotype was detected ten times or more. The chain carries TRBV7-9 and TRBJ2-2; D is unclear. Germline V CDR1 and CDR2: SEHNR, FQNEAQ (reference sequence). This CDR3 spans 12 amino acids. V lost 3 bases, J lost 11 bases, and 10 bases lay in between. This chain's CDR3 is CASSFPGLELFF. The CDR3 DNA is TGTGCCAGCAGCTTTCCGGGCCTTGAGCTGTTTTTT. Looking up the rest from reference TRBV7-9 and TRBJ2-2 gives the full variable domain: DTGVSQNPRHKITKRGQNVTFRCDPISEHNRLYWYRQTLGQGPEFLTYFQNEAQLEKSRLLSDRFSAERPKGSFSTLEIQRTEQGDSAMYLCASSFPGLELFFGEGSRLTVL.

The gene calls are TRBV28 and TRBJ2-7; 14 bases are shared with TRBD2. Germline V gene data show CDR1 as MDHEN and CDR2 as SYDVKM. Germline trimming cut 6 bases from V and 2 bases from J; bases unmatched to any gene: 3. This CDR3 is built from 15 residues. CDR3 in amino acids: CASRGLAGAAYEQYF. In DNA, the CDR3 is TGTGCCAGCAGGGGACTAGCGGGAGCGGCCTACGAGCAGTACTTC.

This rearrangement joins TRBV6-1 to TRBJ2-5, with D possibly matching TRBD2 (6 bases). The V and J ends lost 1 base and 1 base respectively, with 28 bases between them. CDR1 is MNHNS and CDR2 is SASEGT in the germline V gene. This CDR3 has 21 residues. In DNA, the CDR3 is TGTGCCAGCAGTGAAGGGGGGAGTAGCGGAAACTTAGAACGGATCCAAGAGACCCAGTACTTC. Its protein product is CASSEGGSSGNLERIQETQYF.

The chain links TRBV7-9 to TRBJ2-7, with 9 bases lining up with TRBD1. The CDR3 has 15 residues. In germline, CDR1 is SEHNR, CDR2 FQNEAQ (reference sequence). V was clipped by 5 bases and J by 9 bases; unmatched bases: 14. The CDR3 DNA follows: TGTGCCAGCAGCCCCGGACAGGGGAATGTTTTAGTGCAGTACTTC. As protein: CASSPGQGNVLVQYF.

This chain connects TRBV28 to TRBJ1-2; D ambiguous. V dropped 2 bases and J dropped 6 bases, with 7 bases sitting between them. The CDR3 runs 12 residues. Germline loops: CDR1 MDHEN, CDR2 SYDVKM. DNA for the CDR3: TGTGCCAGCAGTTTAATAGGGAATGGCTACACCTTC. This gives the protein CASSLIGNGYTF.

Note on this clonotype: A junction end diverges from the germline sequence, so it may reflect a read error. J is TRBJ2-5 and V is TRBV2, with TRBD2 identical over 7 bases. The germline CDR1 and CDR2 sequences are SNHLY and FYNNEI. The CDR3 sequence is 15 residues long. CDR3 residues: CASESLTGGVGTQYF. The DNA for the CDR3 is TGTGCCAGCGAGTCGTTAACGGGGGGTGTGGGGACCCAATACTTC.

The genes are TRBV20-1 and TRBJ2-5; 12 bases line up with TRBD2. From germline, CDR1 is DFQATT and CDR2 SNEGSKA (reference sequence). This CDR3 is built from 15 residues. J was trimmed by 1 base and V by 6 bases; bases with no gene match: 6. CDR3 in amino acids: CSATGLAGRQETQYF. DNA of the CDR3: TGCAGTGCAACTGGACTAGCGGGGCGCCAAGAGACCCAGTACTTC.

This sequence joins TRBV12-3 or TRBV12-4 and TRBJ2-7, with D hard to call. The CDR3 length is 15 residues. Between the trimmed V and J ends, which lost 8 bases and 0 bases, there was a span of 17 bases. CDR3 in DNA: TGTGCCAGCTCCCCCGCTGGCACTCGCTCCTACGAGCAGTACTTC. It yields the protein CASSPAGTRSYEQYF.